What follows are 3 T cell receptor beta chains derived from one specimen sequenced in a study of shared clonotypes between healthy human individuals. Sequencing was performed with immunoSEQ multiplex PCR; in TCRdb, only in-frame clones are kept and a portion is missing. Of over a million clones in the sample, approximately 97% were seen once. Input material: naive CD4+ T cells sorted from blood. Subset reported: CD45RA+ positively selected. These receptors were taken from a man in his thirties or forties in good health.

This chain uses TRBV5-1 with TRBJ2-1, with D perhaps assigned TRBD1 or TRBD2 (5 bases each). V shed 3 bases and J shed 10 bases, with 20 bases lying between them. Germline CDR1 is SGHRS and CDR2 is YFSETQ. The CDR3 sequence is 15 residues long. The CDR3: CASSSGTPSVLEQFF. The CDR3 nucleotides read TGCGCCAGCAGCTCCGGGACGCCGTCTGTACTCGAGCAGTTCTTC.

This chain uses TRBV29-1 with TRBJ2-5; 7 bases are a match to TRBD2. Trimming took 6 bases from V and 6 from J; bases not matched to a gene: 4. The germline CDR1 and CDR2 sequences are SQVTM and ANQGSEA. This CDR3 has 11 amino acids. The CDR3 DNA follows: TGCAGCGTGACTAGCACCCAGACCCAGTACTTC. It specifies CSVTSTQTQYF.

This chain uses TRBV30 with TRBJ2-2; 8 nucleotides agree with TRBD2. The CDR3 contains 14 residues. Germline CDR1 is GTSNPN and CDR2 is SVGIG (reference sequence). V lost 6 bases, J lost 9 bases, and 12 bases stayed unmatched. This CDR3 reads CACPGTSDIWELFF. Here the CDR3 DNA reads TGTGCCTGCCCCGGGACTAGTGATATATGGGAGCTGTTTTTT.